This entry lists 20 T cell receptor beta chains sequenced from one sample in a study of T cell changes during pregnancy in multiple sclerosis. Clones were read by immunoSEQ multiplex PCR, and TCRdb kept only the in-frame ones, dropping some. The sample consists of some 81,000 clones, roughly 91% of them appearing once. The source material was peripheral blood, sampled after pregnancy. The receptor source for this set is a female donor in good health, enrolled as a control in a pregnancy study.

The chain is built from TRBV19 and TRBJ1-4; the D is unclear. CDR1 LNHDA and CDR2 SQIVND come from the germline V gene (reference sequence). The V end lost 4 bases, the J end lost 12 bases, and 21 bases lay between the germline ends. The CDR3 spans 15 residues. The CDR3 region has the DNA TGTGCCAGTAGTAGAAGACGGGGATTCGATGATGAACTGTTTTTT. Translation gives CASSRRRGFDDELFF.

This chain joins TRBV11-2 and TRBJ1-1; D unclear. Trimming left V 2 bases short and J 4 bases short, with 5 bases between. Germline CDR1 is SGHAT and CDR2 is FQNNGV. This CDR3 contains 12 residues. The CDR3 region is CASSLPFTEAFF. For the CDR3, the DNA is TGTGCCAGCAGCTTACCCTTCACTGAAGCTTTCTTT.

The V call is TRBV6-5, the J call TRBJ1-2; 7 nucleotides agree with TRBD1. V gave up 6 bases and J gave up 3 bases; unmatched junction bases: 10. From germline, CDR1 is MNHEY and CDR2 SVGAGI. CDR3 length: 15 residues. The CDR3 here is CASRRLQQGHYGYTF. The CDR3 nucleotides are TGTGCCAGCAGGAGACTCCAACAGGGGCACTATGGCTACACCTTC.

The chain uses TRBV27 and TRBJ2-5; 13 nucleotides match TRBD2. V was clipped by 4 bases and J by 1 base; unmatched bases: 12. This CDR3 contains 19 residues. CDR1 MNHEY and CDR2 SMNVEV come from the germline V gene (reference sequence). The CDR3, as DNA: TGTGCCAGCAGTTCGCTAGGACTAGCGGGAGCGGGGGTCCAAGAGACCCAGTACTTC. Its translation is CASSSLGLAGAGVQETQYF.

CDR3 residues: CASSPLDSSYEQYF. In DNA form, the CDR3 reads TGTGCCAGCTCACCACTAGACAGCTCCTACGAGCAGTACTTC. The rearrangement links TRBV18 to TRBJ2-7, with TRBD1 as a possible D gene (5 bases). Germline-derived CDR1 and CDR2 are KGHSH and LQKENI. There are 14 residues in the CDR3. Trimming took 1 base from V and 0 from J, leaving 7 bases between them.

The CDR3 protein is CASSLGLSSNQPQHF. The CDR3 nucleotides read TGCGCCAGCAGCTTGGGACTGTCGAGCAATCAGCCCCAGCATTTT. This chain connects TRBV5-1 to TRBJ1-5; D is undetermined. The CDR3 is made up of 15 amino acids. Germline CDR1 SGHRS, CDR2 YFSETQ. V was clipped by 0 bases and J by 1 base, with 8 bases between them.

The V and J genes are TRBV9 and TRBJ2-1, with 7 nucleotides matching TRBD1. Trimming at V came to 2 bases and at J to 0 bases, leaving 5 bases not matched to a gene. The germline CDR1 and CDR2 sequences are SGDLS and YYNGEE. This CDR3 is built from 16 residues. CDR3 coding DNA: TGTGCCAGCAGCGTCTACAGGGGAAGCTCCTACAATGAGCAGTTCTTC. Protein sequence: CASSVYRGSSYNEQFF.

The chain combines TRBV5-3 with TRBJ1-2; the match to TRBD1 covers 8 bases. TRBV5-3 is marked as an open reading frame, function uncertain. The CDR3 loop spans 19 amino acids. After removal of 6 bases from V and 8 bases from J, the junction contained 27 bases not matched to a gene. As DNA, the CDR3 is TGTGCCAGAATCCCCGGAATTGGACAGGGTGACACGACGGCCCGGGGCTACACCTTC. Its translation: CARIPGIGQGDTTARGYTF.

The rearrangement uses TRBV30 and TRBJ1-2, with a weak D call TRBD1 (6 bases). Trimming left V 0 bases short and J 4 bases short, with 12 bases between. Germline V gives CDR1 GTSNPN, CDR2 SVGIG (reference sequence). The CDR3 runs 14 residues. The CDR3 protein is CAWSVQGGGYGYTF. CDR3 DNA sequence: TGTGCCTGGAGTGTACAGGGAGGGGGCTATGGCTACACCTTC.

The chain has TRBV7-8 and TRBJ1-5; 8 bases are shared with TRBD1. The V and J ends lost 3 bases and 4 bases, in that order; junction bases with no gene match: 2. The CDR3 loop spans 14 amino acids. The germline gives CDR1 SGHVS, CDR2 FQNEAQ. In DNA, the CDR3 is TGTGCCAGCAGCTTGACAGGGGCTAATCAGCCCCAGCATTTT. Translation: CASSLTGANQPQHF.

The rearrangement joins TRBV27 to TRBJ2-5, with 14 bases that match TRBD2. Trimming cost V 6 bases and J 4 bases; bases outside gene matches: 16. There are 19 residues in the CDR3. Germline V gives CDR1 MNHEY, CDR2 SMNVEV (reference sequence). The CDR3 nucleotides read TGTGCCAGCAGCCCAACCGCCCTGAGACTAGCGGGAGGGGGAGAGACCCAGTACTTC. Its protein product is CASSPTALRLAGGGETQYF.

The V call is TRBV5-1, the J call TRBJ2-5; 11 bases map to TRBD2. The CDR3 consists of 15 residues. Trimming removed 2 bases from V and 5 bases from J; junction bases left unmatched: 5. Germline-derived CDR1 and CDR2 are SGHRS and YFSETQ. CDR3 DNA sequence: TGCGCCAGCAGCTTTAGCGGGGGGGCCGAGGAGACCCAGTACTTC. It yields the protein CASSFSGGAEETQYF.

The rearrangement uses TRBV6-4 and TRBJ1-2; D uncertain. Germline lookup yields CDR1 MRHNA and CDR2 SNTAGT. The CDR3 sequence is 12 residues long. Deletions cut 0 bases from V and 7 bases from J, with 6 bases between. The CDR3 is CASSDSGIGYTF. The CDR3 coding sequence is TGTGCCAGCAGTGACTCTGGCATTGGCTACACCTTC.

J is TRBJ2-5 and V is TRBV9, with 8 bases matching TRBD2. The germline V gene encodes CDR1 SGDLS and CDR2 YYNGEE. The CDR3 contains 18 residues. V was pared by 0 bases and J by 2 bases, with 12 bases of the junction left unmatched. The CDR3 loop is CASSVGAGGNFGQETQYF. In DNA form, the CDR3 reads TGTGCCAGCAGCGTAGGTGCGGGGGGAAATTTTGGACAAGAGACCCAGTACTTC.

In DNA, the CDR3 is TGTGCCAGCAGTTTCGGGGGGGCGGGGTATTCTGAGCAGTTCTTC. Translated, it gives CASSFGGAGYSEQFF. V usage is TRBV7-3 and J usage is TRBJ2-1, with 8 bases fitting TRBD2. The V gene end was trimmed by 6 bases and the J gene end by 9 bases; junction bases not matched to a gene: 13. Germline CDR1 SGHTA, CDR2 FQGTGA. This CDR3 is built from 15 residues.

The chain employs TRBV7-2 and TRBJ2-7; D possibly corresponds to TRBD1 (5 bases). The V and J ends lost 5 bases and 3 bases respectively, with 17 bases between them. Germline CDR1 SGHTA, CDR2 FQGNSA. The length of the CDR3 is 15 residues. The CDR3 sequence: CASSLSFGAYYEQYF. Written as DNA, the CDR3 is TGTGCCAGCAGCCTCTCCTTTGGGGCTTACTACGAGCAGTACTTC. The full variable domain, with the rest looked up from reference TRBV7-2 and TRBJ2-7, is GAGVSQSPSNKVTEKGKDVELRCDPISGHTALYWYRQSLGQGLEFLIYFQGNSAPDKSGLPSDRFSAERTGGSVSTLTIQRTQQEDSAVYLCASSLSFGAYYEQYFGPGTRLTVT.

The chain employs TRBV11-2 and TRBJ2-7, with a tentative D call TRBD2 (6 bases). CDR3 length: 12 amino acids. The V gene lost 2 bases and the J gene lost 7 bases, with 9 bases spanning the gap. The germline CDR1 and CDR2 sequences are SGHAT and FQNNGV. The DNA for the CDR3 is TGTGCCAGCAGCTTACAGGGACTTGAGCAGTACTTC. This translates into CASSLQGLEQYF.

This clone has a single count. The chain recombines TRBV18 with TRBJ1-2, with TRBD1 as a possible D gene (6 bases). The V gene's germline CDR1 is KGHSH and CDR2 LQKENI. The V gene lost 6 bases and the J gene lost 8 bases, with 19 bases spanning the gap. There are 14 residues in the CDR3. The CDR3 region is CASSLSGGARGYTF. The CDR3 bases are TGTGCCAGCTCGCTCTCCGGGGGGGCGCGAGGCTACACCTTC.

The CDR3 DNA sequence: TGCGCCAGCAGCCTTGGACTAGCGGGTGCCCCTTACACAGATACGCAGTATTTT. Amino acids: CASSLGLAGAPYTDTQYF. The rearrangement uses TRBV5-1 and TRBJ2-3, with TRBD2 matching 11 bases. This CDR3 has 18 residues. Looked up from germline, CDR1 is SGHRS and CDR2 is YFSETQ. V was pared by 4 bases and J by 2 bases, with 12 bases of the junction left unmatched.

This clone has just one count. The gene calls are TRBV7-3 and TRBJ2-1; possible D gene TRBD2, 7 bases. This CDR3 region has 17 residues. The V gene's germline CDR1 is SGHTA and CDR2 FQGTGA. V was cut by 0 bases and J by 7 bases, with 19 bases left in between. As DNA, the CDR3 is TGTGCCAGCAGCTTAACGTTGGGGGGGCGCCGCGATAATGAGCAGTTCTTC. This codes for CASSLTLGGRRDNEQFF.